This T cell receptor (beta chain) stems from a study of blood T cell repertoires in COVID-19. Unmatched junction bases numbered 13, after V lost 4 bases and J lost 6 bases. The CDR3 covers 16 residues. The germline V gene encodes CDR1 SGHKS and CDR2 YYEKEE (reference sequence). The repertoire was sequenced with immunoSEQ multiplex PCR; TCRdb's copy has only in-frame clones and lacks some. This table has around 42,000 clones, around 90% appearing once. A single count supports this clone. The V call is TRBV5-5, the J call TRBJ2-7; 10 nucleotides align to TRBD1. What was sequenced was peripheral blood. The sequence came from a man aged 45-65 years with active COVID-19. As DNA, the CDR3 is TGTGCCAGCAGCCCCAGCCGGGACAGGGGTCGGAGCGAGCAGTACTTC. This sequence encodes CASSPSRDRGRSEQYF.